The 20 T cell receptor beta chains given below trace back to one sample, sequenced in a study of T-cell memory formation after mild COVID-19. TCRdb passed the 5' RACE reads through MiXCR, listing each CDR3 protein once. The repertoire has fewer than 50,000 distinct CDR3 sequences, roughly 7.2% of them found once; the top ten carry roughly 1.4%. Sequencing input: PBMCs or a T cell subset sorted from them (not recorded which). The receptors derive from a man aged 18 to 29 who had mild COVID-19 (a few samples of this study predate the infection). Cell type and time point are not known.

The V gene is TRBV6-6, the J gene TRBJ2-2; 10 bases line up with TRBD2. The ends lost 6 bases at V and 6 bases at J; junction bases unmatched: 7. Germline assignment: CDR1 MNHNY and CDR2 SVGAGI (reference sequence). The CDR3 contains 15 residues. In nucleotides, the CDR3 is TGTGCCAGCAGGCCGACAGCGGGGGGGCCCGGGGAGCTGTTTTTT. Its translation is CASRPTAGGPGELFF.

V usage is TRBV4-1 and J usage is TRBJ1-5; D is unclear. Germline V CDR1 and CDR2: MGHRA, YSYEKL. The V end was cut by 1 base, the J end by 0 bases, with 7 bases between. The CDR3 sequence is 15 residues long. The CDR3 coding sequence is TGCGCCAGCAGCCAAGTCGCTGTTAGCAATCAGCCCCAGCATTTT. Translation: CASSQVAVSNQPQHF.

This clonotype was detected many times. This CDR3 reads CASRETSGSSYEQYV. CDR3 nucleotides: TGTGCCAGCAGGGAGACTAGCGGTTCCTCCTACGAGCAGTACGTC. The chain is built from TRBV2 and TRBJ2-7; 9 positions agree with TRBD2. This CDR3 contains 15 residues. The V segment lost 6 bases and the J segment 0 bases; nucleotides outside the gene matches: 6. Germline values: CDR1 SNHLY, CDR2 FYNNEI.

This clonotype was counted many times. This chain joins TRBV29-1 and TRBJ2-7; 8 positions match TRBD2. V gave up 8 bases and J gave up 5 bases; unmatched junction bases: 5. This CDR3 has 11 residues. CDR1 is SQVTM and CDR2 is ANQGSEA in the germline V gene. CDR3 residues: CSIGLADEQYF. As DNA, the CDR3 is TGCAGCATCGGACTAGCCGACGAGCAGTACTTC.

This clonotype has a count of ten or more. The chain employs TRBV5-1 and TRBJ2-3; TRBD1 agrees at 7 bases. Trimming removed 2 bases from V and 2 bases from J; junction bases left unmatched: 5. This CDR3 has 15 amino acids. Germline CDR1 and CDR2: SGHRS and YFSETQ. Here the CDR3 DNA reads TGCGCCAGCAGCTTCGGGACAGCCTCCACAGATACGCAGTATTTT. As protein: CASSFGTASTDTQYF. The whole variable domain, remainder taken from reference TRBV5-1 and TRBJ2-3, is KAGVTQTPRYLIKTRGQQVTLSCSPISGHRSVSWYQQTPGQGLQFLFEYFSETQRNKGNFPGRFSGRQFSNSRSEMNVSTLELGDSALYLCASSFGTASTDTQYFGPGTRLTVL.

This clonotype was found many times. The chain's CDR3 is CASRTTGTLVTQYF. The DNA of the CDR3 is TGTGCCAGCAGAACCACCGGGACCCTAGTGACCCAGTACTTC. The gene calls are TRBV12-3 or TRBV12-4 and TRBJ2-5; D is tentatively TRBD1 or TRBD2 (5 bases each). The CDR3 runs 14 residues. Trimming removed 6 bases from V and 7 bases from J, with 18 bases in between.

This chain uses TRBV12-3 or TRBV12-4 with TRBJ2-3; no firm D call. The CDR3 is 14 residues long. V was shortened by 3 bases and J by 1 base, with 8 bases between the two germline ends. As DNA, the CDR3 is TGTGCCAGCAGTTTCTATTCGGGCACAGATACGCAGTATTTT. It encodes CASSFYSGTDTQYF.

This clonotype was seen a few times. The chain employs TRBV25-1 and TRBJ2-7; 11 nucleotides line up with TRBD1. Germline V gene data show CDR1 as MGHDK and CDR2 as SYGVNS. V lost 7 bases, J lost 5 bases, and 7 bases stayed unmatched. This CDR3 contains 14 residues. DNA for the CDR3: TGTGCCAGCATCGCCGGGACAGGGGGACACGAGCAGTACTTC. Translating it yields CASIAGTGGHEQYF.

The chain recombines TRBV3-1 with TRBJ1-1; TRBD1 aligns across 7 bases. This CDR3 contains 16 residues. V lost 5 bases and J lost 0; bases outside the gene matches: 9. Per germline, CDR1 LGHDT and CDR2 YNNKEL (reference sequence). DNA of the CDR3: TGTGCCAGCAGCGACCTGGGCAGGGGGGTGAACACTGAAGCTTTCTTT. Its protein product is CASSDLGRGVNTEAFF.

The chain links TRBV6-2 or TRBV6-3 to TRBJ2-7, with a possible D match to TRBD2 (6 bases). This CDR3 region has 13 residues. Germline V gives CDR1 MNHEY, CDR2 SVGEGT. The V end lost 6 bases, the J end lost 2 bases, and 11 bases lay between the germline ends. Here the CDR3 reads CASRRDSPYEQYV. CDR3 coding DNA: TGTGCCAGCAGGAGGGACTCCCCCTACGAGCAGTACGTC.

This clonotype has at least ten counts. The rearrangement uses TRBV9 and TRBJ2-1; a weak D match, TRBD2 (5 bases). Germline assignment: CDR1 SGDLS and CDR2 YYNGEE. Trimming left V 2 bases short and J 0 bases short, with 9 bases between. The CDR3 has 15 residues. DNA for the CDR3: TGTGCCAGCAGCGTCAGAGGGAGCTCCTACAATGAGCAGTTCTTC. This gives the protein CASSVRGSSYNEQFF.

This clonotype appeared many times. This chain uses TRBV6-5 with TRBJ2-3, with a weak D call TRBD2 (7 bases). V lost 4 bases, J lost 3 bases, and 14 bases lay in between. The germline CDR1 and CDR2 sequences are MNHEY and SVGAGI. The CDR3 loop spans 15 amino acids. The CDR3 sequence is CASSLGGVGTDTQYF. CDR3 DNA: TGTGCCAGCAGTTTAGGGGGGGTCGGGACAGATACGCAGTATTTT.

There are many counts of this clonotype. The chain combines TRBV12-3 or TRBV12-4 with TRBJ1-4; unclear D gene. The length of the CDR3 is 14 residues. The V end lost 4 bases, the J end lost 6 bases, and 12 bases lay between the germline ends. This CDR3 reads CASSSGPADEKLFF. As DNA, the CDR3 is TGTGCCAGCAGTTCAGGCCCAGCGGATGAAAAACTGTTTTTT.

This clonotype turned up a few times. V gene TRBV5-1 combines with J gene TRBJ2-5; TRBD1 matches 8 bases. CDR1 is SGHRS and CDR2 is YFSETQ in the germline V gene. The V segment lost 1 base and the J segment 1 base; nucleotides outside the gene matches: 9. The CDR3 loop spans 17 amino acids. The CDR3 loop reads CASSLSGGAASQETQYF. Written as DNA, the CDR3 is TGCGCCAGCAGCTTGTCAGGGGGCGCGGCGTCCCAAGAGACCCAGTACTTC.

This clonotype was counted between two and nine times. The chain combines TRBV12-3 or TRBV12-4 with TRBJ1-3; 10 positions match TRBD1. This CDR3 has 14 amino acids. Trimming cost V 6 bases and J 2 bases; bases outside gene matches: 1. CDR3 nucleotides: TGTGCCAGCAGCGGGACAGGGGCTGGAAACACCATATATTTT. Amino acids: CASSGTGAGNTIYF.

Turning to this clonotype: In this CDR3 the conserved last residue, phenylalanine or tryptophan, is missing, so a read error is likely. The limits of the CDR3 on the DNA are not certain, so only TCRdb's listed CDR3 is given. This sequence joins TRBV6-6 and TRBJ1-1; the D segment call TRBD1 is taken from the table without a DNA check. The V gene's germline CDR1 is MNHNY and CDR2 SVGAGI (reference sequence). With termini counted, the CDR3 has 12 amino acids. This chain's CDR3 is CASSHPRGYPLS.

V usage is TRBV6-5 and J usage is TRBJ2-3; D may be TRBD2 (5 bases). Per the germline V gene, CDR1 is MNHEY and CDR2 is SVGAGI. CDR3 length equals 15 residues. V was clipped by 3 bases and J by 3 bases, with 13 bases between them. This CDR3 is CASSYSDTSTDTQYF. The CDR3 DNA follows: TGTGCCAGCAGTTATTCAGACACTAGTACAGATACGCAGTATTTT.

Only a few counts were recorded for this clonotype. The CDR3 loop is CASSLYSNRDTPLHF. In DNA form, the CDR3 reads TGTGCCAGCAGCTTGTACTCTAATCGTGACACACCCCTCCACTTT. J is TRBJ1-6 and V is TRBV5-5; no clear D gene. Trimming pared 1 base from V and 11 bases from J, leaving 16 bases between. Germline loops: CDR1 SGHKS, CDR2 YYEKEE (reference sequence). This CDR3 has 15 residues. The full variable domain, in which reference TRBV5-5 and TRBJ1-6 provide the parts outside the CDR3, is DAGVTQSPTHLIKTRGQQVTLRCSPISGHKSVSWYQQVLGQGPQFIFQYYEKEERGRGNFPDRFSARQFPNYSSELNVNALLLGDSALYLCASSLYSNRDTPLHFGNGTRLTVT.

The CDR3, as DNA: TGTGCCAGCAGATCCGGGACTTCCAACAGGTACGAGCAGTACTTC. Its translation: CASRSGTSNRYEQYF. The J gene is TRBJ2-7, the V gene TRBV6-2 or TRBV6-3; D is perhaps TRBD2 (6 bases). Germline assignment: CDR1 MNHEY and CDR2 SVGEGT. Trimming stripped 6 bases from V and 4 bases from J, with 19 bases between. This CDR3 comprises 15 residues.

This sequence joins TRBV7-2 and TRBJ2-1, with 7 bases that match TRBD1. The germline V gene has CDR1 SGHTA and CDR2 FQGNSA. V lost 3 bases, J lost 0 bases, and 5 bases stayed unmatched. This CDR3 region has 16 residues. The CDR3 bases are TGTGCCAGCAGCTTGGCGTGGGACAGCTCCTACAATGAGCAGTTCTTC. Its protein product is CASSLAWDSSYNEQFF.